This T cell receptor (beta chain) was recovered during a study of cytomegalovirus exposure and HLA in healthy donors. Details on this clone: Its antigen is currently unknown.

This PCR relied on a set of 60 Vbeta primers and 13 Jbeta primers. TCRdb keeps only in-frame clones here, not all; method: immunoSEQ multiplex PCR. The top ten clones hold 2.2% of a sample with some 160,000 clones, approximately 77% of them seen once. This CDR3 has 13 residues. Germline-derived CDR1 and CDR2 are MGHRA and YSYEKL. Trimming shortened V by 6 bases and J by 6 bases, and 12 bases separated the two germline ends. Whole-study results and caveats: An apparent linkage of common viral pathogens to several of the most significant clusters emerged in a later analysis. A later analysis, which compared TCR beta chains of equal frequency, found the HLA-associated ones more clonally expanded. In an earlier analysis, productive rearrangement rates for most beta V segments clustered near 87% or 30%. Altogether, 150 to 200 TCR beta chains were recorded as cytomegalovirus-associated.

The TCR sequence derives from a man aged 50-59 years in good health and CMV-seropositive. Sequencing was done on a sample of PBMCs. The V and J genes are TRBV4-1 and TRBJ1-5; D is unresolved. The CDR3 DNA follows: TGCGCCAGCAGGCGGGGTGTCGGTCAGCCCCAGCATTTT. Translated: CASRRGVGQPQHF.